The 29 T cell receptor beta chains below were found in one sample sequenced in a study of T cell responses to AZD1222 COVID-19 vaccine listed by TCRdb under 2021. Per the publication, the time point label means: baseline before first vaccination. Library preparation employed the immunoSEQ multiplex PCR assay. This is the immuneACCESS table as TCRdb keeps it, with only in-frame sequences that have V and J called. A part of the clones is gone; compared with another copy, unresolved V genes explain less than half, and the rest is unexplained. The sample table holds some 140,000 clones, of which around 90% were seen once. The ten biggest clones cover 2.5% to 4% of the sample. Source: peripheral blood, taken on day 0 of AZD1222 vaccination. These TCRs come from an adult in good health.

The rearrangement joins TRBV6-2 or TRBV6-3 to TRBJ2-1, with 12 nucleotides matching TRBD1. The germline CDR1 and CDR2 sequences are MNHEY and SVGEGT. This CDR3 contains 14 residues. Unmatched junction bases numbered 3, after V lost 2 bases and J lost 10 bases. The CDR3 here is CASSYGTGGREQFF. For the CDR3, the DNA is TGTGCCAGCAGTTACGGGACAGGGGGCAGAGAGCAGTTCTTC.

The genes are TRBV7-2 and TRBJ2-3; 9 nucleotides line up with TRBD2. In germline, CDR1 is SGHTA, CDR2 FQGNSA. Germline trimming cut 2 bases from V and 3 bases from J; bases unmatched to any gene: 12. The CDR3 covers 18 residues. This CDR3 reads CASSLTQGLAGGTDTQYF. Written as DNA, the CDR3 is TGTGCCAGCAGCTTAACCCAGGGGTTGGCGGGGGGGACAGATACGCAGTATTTT.

V usage is TRBV7-6 and J usage is TRBJ1-4; no reliable D call. This CDR3 has 13 residues. Deletions cut 5 bases from V and 4 bases from J, with 8 bases between. The germline V gene has CDR1 SGHVS and CDR2 FNYEAQ. The CDR3 loop is CASSLYLNEKLFF. The CDR3 nucleotides read TGTGCCAGCAGCCTGTACCTTAATGAAAAACTGTTTTTT.

The V and J genes are TRBV6-5 and TRBJ1-1, with a possible D match to TRBD1 (6 bases). Germline CDR1 reads MNHEY; CDR2 reads SVGAGI. This CDR3 contains 12 residues. V lost 4 bases, J lost 11 bases, and 14 bases lay in between. This CDR3 reads CASSLTGTGAFF. The CDR3 region has the DNA TGTGCCAGCAGTTTAACAGGGACGGGGGCTTTCTTT.

The V call is TRBV5-1, the J call TRBJ1-2; no firm D call. V was shortened by 3 bases and J by 4 bases, with 13 bases between the two germline ends. CDR3 size: 14 residues. Germline assignment: CDR1 SGHRS and CDR2 YFSETQ. As DNA, the CDR3 is TGCGCCAGCAGCTCCGACACAGTTCGCTATGGCTACACCTTC. It yields the protein CASSSDTVRYGYTF.

CDR3 sequence (DNA): TGTGCCAGCACCCCACCTACAGATACGCAGTATTTT. Translated: CASTPPTDTQYF. This chain joins TRBV6-2 or TRBV6-3 and TRBJ2-3; D is unresolved. Looked up from germline, CDR1 is MNHEY and CDR2 is SVGEGT. Trimming left V 7 bases short and J 3 bases short, with 8 bases between. This CDR3 has 12 residues.

The chain recombines TRBV18 with TRBJ2-3; D is unclear. Trimming removed 1 base from V and 5 bases from J, with 4 bases in between. The CDR3 sequence is 12 residues long. Germline V gene sequence: CDR1 KGHSH, CDR2 LQKENI. In DNA, the CDR3 is TGTGCCAGCTCACCACGTAAAGATACGCAGTATTTT. This translates into CASSPRKDTQYF.

The chain has TRBV7-3 and TRBJ1-3, with a tentative D call TRBD1 (5 bases). The CDR3 is made up of 16 amino acids. The germline V gene has CDR1 SGHTA and CDR2 FQGTGA. Between the trimmed V and J ends, which lost 7 bases and 0 bases, there was a span of 16 bases. The CDR3 nucleotides are TGTGCCAGCACACTGGGGCCCTCGAGCTCTGGAAACACCATATATTTT. It codes for CASTLGPSSSGNTIYF.

The gene calls are TRBV5-1 and TRBJ1-4, with TRBD1 matching over 7 bases. This CDR3 spans 15 amino acids. CDR1 SGHRS and CDR2 YFSETQ come from the germline V gene. The V and J ends lost 7 bases and 2 bases, in that order; junction bases with no gene match: 8. In DNA, the CDR3 is TGCGCCAGCTCGACAGGGTCTAGGACTAATGAAAAACTGTTTTTT. This translates into CASSTGSRTNEKLFF. Using reference TRBV5-1 and TRBJ1-4 for the parts outside the CDR3, the full variable domain is KAGVTQTPRYLIKTRGQQVTLSCSPISGHRSVSWYQQTPGQGLQFLFEYFSETQRNKGNFPGRFSGRQFSNSRSEMNVSTLELGDSALYLCASSTGSRTNEKLFFGSGTQLSVL.

The chain recombines TRBV7-6 with TRBJ1-6; D is unclear. The CDR3 length is 13 residues. The germline V gene has CDR1 SGHVS and CDR2 FNYEAQ. V shed 5 bases and J shed 7 bases, with 9 bases lying between them. Here the CDR3 reads CASSPIGNSPLHF. The CDR3 DNA sequence: TGTGCCAGCAGCCCCATCGGGAATTCACCCCTCCACTTT.

The CDR3 sequence is CASSFDGGVTYEQYF. For the CDR3, the DNA is TGTGCCAGCAGCTTTGACGGGGGTGTAACCTACGAGCAGTACTTC. This chain uses TRBV7-2 with TRBJ2-7; TRBD2 might be the D (6 bases). The CDR3 loop spans 15 amino acids. Trimming removed 3 bases from V and 2 bases from J, with 14 bases in between. Germline V CDR1 and CDR2: SGHTA, FQGNSA.

The chain couples TRBV5-6 to TRBJ2-2; D is unresolved. V lost 1 base and J 6 bases, leaving 7 bases between the germline ends. The germline gives CDR1 SGHDT, CDR2 YYEEEE. The CDR3 extends over 13 amino acids. The CDR3 bases are TGTGCCAGCAGCTTGAGTACCCCCGGGGAGCTGTTTTTT. This encodes CASSLSTPGELFF.

The V gene is TRBV3-1 (or the pseudogene TRBV3-2), the J gene TRBJ1-1; 8 bases are a match to TRBD1. From germline, CDR1 is LGHDT and CDR2 YNNKEL (reference sequence). This CDR3 is built from 14 residues. The V segment lost 6 bases and the J segment 1 base; nucleotides outside the gene matches: 4. The CDR3, as DNA: TGTGCCAGCAGTCACACAGGGGGGAACACTGAAGCTTTCTTT. This sequence encodes CASSHTGGNTEAFF.

This chain uses TRBV4-1 with TRBJ2-2; D is unclear. The V and J ends lost 0 bases and 8 bases respectively, with 4 bases between them. CDR3 length: 12 amino acids. Germline assignment: CDR1 MGHRA and CDR2 YSYEKL. The CDR3 here is CASSQEGGELFF. The CDR3 DNA is TGCGCCAGCAGCCAAGAAGGGGGGGAGCTGTTTTTT.

The chain is built from TRBV4-2 and TRBJ2-5; a possible D gene is TRBD1 (5 bases). Trimming stripped 3 bases from V and 4 bases from J, with 12 bases between. This CDR3 region has 14 residues. CDR1 is LGHNA and CDR2 is YNFKEQ in the germline V gene. CDR3 DNA: TGTGCCAGCAGCCAGGAACAGGCCCCAGAGACCCAGTACTTC. This translates into CASSQEQAPETQYF.

The rearrangement uses TRBV7-2 and TRBJ2-2; D assignment may be TRBD1 or TRBD2 (5 bases each). With 3 bases removed from V and 6 bases from J, the gap between germline ends came to 8 bases. Germline lookup yields CDR1 SGHTA and CDR2 FQGNSA. The CDR3 totals 13 residues. Written as DNA, the CDR3 is TGTGCCAGCAGCTTGGGGGTCGCCGGGGAGCTGTTTTTT. Residues: CASSLGVAGELFF.

This chain links TRBV2 with TRBJ1-1; D gene uncertain. V lost 4 bases, J lost 3 bases, and 6 bases lay in between. CDR1 is SNHLY, CDR2 FYNNEI, per germline. The CDR3 runs 12 residues. The CDR3 sequence: CASSAPDTEAFF. The CDR3 DNA sequence: TGTGCCAGCAGTGCCCCGGACACTGAAGCTTTCTTT.

The CDR3 DNA reads TGTGCCAGCAGTCACCCAGTAGGGGCCGCCTCTGGAAACACCATATATTTT. It yields the protein CASSHPVGAASGNTIYF. V gene TRBV7-9 combines with J gene TRBJ1-3; a weak D match, TRBD1 (5 bases). V was pared by 6 bases and J by 0 bases, with 18 bases between. The germline CDR1 and CDR2 sequences are SEHNR and FQNEAQ (reference sequence). The CDR3 runs 17 residues.

This chain uses TRBV5-5 with TRBJ2-1; D perhaps matches TRBD2 (6 bases). The germline V and J ends were trimmed by 0 bases and 4 bases, with 11 bases remaining between them. The CDR3 spans 15 residues. Germline values: CDR1 SGHKS, CDR2 YYEKEE (reference sequence). The CDR3 loop is CASSLGAGGYNEQFF. The CDR3 DNA sequence: TGTGCCAGCAGCTTGGGGGCCGGGGGATACAATGAGCAGTTCTTC.

The genes are TRBV27 and TRBJ1-5; 9 nucleotides agree with TRBD1. CDR1 and CDR2 (germline): MNHEY, SMNVEV (reference sequence). This CDR3 comprises 17 residues. Trimming at V came to 6 bases and at J to 0 bases, leaving 9 bases not matched to a gene. The CDR3 region is CASSPGQGHYSNQPQHF. As DNA, the CDR3 is TGTGCCAGCAGCCCGGGACAGGGTCATTATAGCAATCAGCCCCAGCATTTT.

The chain couples TRBV6-6 to TRBJ1-5; a possible D gene is TRBD1 (5 bases). The CDR3 runs to 13 residues. The germline gives CDR1 MNHNY, CDR2 SVGAGI (reference sequence). Trimming took off 10 bases at V and 1 base at J, with 11 bases between the two ends. The CDR3 loop reads CAIRRDSNQPQHF. The DNA for the CDR3 is TGTGCCATCCGTCGGGACAGCAATCAGCCCCAGCATTTT.

The chain links TRBV5-4 to TRBJ1-2; D is undetermined. The CDR3 is 15 residues long. Deletions cut 0 bases from V and 2 bases from J, with 11 bases between. CDR1 and CDR2 (germline): SGHNT, YYREEE (reference sequence). CDR3 loop: CASSLALRENYGYTF. The CDR3 DNA sequence: TGTGCCAGCAGCTTGGCCCTGCGCGAGAACTATGGCTACACCTTC.

This clone occurred a few times. The chain combines TRBV5-1 with TRBJ2-5; D ambiguous. This CDR3 contains 11 residues. CDR1 and CDR2 (germline): SGHRS, YFSETQ. Trimming took 4 bases from V and 7 from J, leaving 8 bases between them. The CDR3 DNA sequence: TGCGCCAGCAGCGACGTTTTGACCCAGTACTTC. It codes for CASSDVLTQYF.

This clone has a single count. J is TRBJ1-2 and V is TRBV13; D not resolved. This CDR3 comprises 15 residues. V was shortened by 5 bases and J by 1 base, with 14 bases between the two germline ends. The germline V gene has CDR1 PRHDT and CDR2 FYEKMQ (reference sequence). Here the CDR3 DNA reads TGTGCCAGCAGCGCCGTACGTGTAAATAACTATGGCTACACCTTC. The encoded protein is CASSAVRVNNYGYTF.

The chain uses TRBV15 and TRBJ1-1; D unclear. The CDR3 spans 13 residues. Germline V CDR1 and CDR2: LNHNV, YYDKDF (reference sequence). Trimming cost V 0 bases and J 2 bases, with 4 bases left between them. CDR3 sequence reads: CATSRDSNTEAFF. The CDR3 DNA sequence: TGTGCCACCAGCAGAGACAGTAACACTGAAGCTTTCTTT.

The J gene is TRBJ1-6, the V gene TRBV6-5; D unresolved. Trimming removed 6 bases at V and 8 bases at J, with 17 bases between. CDR1 is MNHEY, CDR2 SVGAGI, per germline. The CDR3 totals 15 residues. In DNA form, the CDR3 reads TGTGCCAGCAGGGAGAGGACGATGAGGGATTCACCCCTCCACTTT. Translation gives CASRERTMRDSPLHF.

The chain employs TRBV3-1 (or the pseudogene TRBV3-2) and TRBJ2-5; 8 bases are shared with TRBD2. V was clipped by 8 bases and J by 4 bases; unmatched bases: 12. CDR1 LGHDT and CDR2 YNNKEL come from the germline V gene (reference sequence). The CDR3 sequence is 15 residues long. CDR3 protein: CASSPPRLAGETQYF. In nucleotides, the CDR3 is TGTGCCAGCTCCCCTCCTCGGCTAGCGGGAGAGACCCAGTACTTC.

The chain combines TRBV19 with TRBJ1-1; no clear D. Germline CDR1 reads LNHDA; CDR2 reads SQIVND (reference sequence). Trimming removed 9 bases from V and 1 base from J, with 9 bases in between. CDR3 length equals 12 residues. CDR3 bases: TGTGCCAGCACTAACGCGAACACTGAAGCTTTCTTT. This gives the protein CASTNANTEAFF.

This clone was seen once. The chain is built from TRBV3-1 (or the pseudogene TRBV3-2) and TRBJ2-7; D uncertain. Germline CDR1 and CDR2: LGHDT and YNNKEL (reference sequence). Trimming removed 0 bases at V and 7 bases at J, with 16 bases between. CDR3 size: 15 residues. CDR3 sequence: CASSQDLVQVREQYF. CDR3 bases: TGTGCCAGCAGCCAAGATTTAGTGCAGGTGAGGGAGCAGTACTTC.